This T cell receptor (beta chain) was sequenced during a study of T cells in Graves' hyperthyroidism and ophthalmopathy. The CDR3 regions of TCR beta were amplified from RNA transcripts. When the TCR CDR3 underwent first-round RT-PCR, the HTBI primer set was used. TCRdb recomputed calls from the multiplex PCR reads with MiXCR, one row per CDR3 protein. The table lists under 200,000 distinct CDR3 sequences, 9.4% of them singletons. The CDR3 sequence is 13 residues long. The V segment lost 5 bases and the J segment 14 bases; nucleotides outside the gene matches: 8. This clonotype was observed many times.

Sequencing was performed on blood. The rearrangement links TRBV12-3 or TRBV12-4 to TRBJ2-6, with 8 bases lining up with TRBD1. The receptor comes from a woman aged 18 to 35 with Graves' hyperthyroidism that later progressed to Graves' ophthalmopathy. For the CDR3, the DNA is TGTGCCAGCAGTACCGGGACAGGCCTCTTCCTGACTTTC. Its translation is CASSTGTGLFLTF.